This T cell receptor (beta chain) was found in a study of OX40 agonist ivuxolimab in advanced cancers. Study in general: Enrolled patients in dose escalation had cancers that were hepatocellular carcinoma, melanoma, renal cell or head and neck cancer.

CDR3 length: 15 amino acids. Trimming took off 3 bases at V and 3 bases at J, with 12 bases between the two ends. Germline values: CDR1 KGHSH, CDR2 LQKENI. Details on this clone: Antigen: not known.

General observations from the study: There were, on average, more expanded clones in CD8+ T cells than in CD4+. Antigen specificity remained undetermined for the expanded peripheral T cells.

Clones were sequenced by immunoSEQ multiplex PCR, and TCRdb holds only the in-frame ones, with some missing. The data contain 23,000 or so clones, roughly nine tenths of them singletons. The TCR originated in an adult with an advanced solid tumor such as melanoma, head and neck, liver or kidney cancer. V is TRBV18 and J is TRBJ2-4; maybe TRBD1 (6 bases). The sample consisted of CD4+ or CD8+ T cells sorted from blood, taken in a trial of the OX40 agonist ivuxolimab. The CDR3 reads CASSPTGHNKNIQYF. For the CDR3, the DNA is TGTGCCAGCTCACCGACGGGACACAACAAAAACATTCAGTACTTC.